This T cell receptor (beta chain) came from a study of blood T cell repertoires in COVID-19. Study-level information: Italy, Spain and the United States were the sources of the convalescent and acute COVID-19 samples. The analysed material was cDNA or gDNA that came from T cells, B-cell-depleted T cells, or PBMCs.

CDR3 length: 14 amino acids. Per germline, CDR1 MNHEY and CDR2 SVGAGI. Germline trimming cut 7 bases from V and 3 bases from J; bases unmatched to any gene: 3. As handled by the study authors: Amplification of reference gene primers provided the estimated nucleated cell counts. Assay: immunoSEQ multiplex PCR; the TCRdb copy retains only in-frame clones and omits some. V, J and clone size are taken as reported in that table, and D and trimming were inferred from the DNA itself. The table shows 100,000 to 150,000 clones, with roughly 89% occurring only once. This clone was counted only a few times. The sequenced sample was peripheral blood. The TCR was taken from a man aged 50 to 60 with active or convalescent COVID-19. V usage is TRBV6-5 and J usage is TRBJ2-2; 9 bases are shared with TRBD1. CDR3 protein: CASIRTGDTGELFF. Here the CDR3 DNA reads TGTGCCAGCATAAGGACAGGGGACACCGGGGAGCTGTTTTTT.